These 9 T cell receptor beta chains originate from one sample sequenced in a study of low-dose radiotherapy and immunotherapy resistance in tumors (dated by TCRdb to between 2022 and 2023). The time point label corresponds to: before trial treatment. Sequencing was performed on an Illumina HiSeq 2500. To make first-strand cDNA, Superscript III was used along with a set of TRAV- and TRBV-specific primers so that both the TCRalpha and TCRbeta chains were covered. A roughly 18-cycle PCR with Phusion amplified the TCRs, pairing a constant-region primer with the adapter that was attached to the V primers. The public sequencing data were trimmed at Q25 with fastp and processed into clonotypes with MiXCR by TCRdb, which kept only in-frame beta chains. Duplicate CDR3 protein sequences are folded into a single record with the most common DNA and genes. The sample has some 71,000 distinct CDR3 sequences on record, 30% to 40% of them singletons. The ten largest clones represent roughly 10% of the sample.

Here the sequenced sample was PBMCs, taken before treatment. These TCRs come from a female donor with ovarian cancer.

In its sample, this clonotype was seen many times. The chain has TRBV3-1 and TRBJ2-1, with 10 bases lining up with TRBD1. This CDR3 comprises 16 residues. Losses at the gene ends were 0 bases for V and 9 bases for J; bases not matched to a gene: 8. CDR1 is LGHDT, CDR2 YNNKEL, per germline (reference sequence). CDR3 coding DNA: TGTGCCAGCAGCCAAGATTGGGGGACAGGGGATGCTGAGCAGTTCTTC. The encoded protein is CASSQDWGTGDAEQFF.

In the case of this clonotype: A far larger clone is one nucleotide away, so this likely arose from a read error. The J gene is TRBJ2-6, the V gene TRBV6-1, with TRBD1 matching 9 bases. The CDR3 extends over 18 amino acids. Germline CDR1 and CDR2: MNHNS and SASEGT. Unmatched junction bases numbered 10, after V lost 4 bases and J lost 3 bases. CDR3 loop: CASSATGQGVYGANVLTF. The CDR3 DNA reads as TGTGCCAGCAGTGCTACGGGACAGGGTGTTTATGGGGCCAACGTCCTGACTTTC.

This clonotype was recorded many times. In nucleotides, the CDR3 is TGCGCCAGCGGGGAGAGGTCGACAGATACGCAGTATTTT. It yields the protein CASGERSTDTQYF. This rearrangement joins TRBV5-1 to TRBJ2-3; a possible D gene is TRBD2 (5 bases). V was cut by 7 bases and J by 3 bases, with 12 bases left in between. The germline gives CDR1 SGHRS, CDR2 YFSETQ. The CDR3 extends over 13 amino acids.

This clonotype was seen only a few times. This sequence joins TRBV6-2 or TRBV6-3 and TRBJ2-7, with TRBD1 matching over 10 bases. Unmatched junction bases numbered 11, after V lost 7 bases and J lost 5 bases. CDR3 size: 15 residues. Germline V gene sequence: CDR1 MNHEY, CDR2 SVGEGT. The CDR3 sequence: CASTELPDRGDEQYF. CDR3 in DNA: TGTGCCAGCACCGAACTCCCGGACAGGGGGGACGAGCAGTACTTC.

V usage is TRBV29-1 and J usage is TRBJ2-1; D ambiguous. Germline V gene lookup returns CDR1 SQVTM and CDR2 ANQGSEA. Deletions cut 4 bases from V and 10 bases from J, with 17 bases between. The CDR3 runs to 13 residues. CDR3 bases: TGCAGCGTTGGGCCCTCTTTCATTAAAGAGCAGTTCTTC. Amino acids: CSVGPSFIKEQFF.

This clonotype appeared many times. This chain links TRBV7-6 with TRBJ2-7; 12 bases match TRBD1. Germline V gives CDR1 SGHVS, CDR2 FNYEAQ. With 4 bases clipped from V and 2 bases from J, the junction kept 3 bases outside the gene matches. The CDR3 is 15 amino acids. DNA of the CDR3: TGTGCCAGCAGCTCAGGGACAGGGGGCCCCTACGAGCAGTACTTC. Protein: CASSSGTGGPYEQYF.

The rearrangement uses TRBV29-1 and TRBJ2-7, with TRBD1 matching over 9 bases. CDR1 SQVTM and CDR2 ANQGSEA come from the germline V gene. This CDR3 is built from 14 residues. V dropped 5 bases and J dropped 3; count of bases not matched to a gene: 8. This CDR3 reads CSVKPGQGDYEQYF. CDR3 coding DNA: TGCAGCGTTAAACCGGGACAGGGAGACTACGAGCAGTACTTC.

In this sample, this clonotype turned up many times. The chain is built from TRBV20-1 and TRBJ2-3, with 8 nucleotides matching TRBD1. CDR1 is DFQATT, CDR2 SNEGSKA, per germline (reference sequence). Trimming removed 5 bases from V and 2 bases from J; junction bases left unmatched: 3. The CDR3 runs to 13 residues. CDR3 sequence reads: CSAGDRYTDTQYF. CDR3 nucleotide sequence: TGCAGTGCTGGGGACAGGTACACAGATACGCAGTATTTT.

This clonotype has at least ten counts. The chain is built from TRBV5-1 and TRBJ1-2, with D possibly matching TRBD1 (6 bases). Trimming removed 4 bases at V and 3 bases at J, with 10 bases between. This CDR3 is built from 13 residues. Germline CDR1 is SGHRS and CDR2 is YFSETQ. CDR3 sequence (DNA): TGCGCCAGCAGCGCACAGGGCGACTATGGCTACACCTTC. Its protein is CASSAQGDYGYTF.